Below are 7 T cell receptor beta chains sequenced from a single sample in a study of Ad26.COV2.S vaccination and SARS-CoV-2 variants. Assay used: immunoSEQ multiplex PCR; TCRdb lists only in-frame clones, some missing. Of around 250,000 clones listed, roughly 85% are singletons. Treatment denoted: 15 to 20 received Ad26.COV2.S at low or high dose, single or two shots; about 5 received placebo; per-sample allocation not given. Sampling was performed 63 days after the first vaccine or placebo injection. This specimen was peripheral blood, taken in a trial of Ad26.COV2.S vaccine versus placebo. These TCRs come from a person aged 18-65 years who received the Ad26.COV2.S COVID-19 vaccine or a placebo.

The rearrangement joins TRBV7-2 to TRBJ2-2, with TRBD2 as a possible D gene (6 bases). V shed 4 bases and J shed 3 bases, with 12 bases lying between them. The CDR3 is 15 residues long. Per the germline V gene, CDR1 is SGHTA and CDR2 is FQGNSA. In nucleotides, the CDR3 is TGTGCCAGCAGCTGGAAGATAGCGGACACCGGGGAGCTGTTTTTT. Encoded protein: CASSWKIADTGELFF.

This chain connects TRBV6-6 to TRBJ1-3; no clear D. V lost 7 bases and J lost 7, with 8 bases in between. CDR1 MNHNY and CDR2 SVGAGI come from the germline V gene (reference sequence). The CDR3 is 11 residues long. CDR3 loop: CASIHGNTIYF. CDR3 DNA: TGTGCCAGCATTCACGGGAACACCATATATTTT.

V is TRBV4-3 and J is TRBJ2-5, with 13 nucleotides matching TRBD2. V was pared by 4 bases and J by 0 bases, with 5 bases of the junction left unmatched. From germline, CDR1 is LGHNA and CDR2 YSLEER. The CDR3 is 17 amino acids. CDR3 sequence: CASSPGLAGEYQETQYF. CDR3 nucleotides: TGCGCCAGCAGCCCCGGACTAGCGGGGGAGTACCAAGAGACCCAGTACTTC.

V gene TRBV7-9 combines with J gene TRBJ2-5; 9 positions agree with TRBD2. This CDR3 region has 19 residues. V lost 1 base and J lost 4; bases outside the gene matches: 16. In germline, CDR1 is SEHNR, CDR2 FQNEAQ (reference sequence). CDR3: CASSLELAGGPRSAETQYF. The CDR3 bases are TGTGCCAGCAGCTTAGAATTGGCGGGGGGGCCGAGGAGCGCAGAGACCCAGTACTTC.

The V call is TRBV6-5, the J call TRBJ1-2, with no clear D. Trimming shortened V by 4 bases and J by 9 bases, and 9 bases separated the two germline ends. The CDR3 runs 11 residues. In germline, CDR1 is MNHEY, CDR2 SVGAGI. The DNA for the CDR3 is TGTGCCAGCAGTTCCGGCCTAAGCTACACCTTC. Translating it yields CASSSGLSYTF.

CDR3 sequence: CASTVYGRYADTQYF. CDR3 DNA: TGTGCCAGCACCGTTTATGGTCGGTATGCAGATACGCAGTATTTT. V usage is TRBV27 and J usage is TRBJ2-3; unclear D gene. V was pared by 7 bases and J by 4 bases, with 18 bases between. In germline, CDR1 is MNHEY, CDR2 SMNVEV (reference sequence). The CDR3 covers 15 residues.

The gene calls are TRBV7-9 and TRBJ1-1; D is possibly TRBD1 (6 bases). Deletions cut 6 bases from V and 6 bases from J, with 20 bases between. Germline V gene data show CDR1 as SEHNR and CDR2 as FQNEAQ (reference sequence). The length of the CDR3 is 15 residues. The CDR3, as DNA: TGTGCCAGCAGACGAGTGGGGGGCGCCACCCCTGAAGCTTTCTTT. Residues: CASRRVGGATPEAFF.